Sequencing of this T cell receptor beta chain was carried out in a study of T-cell memory formation after mild COVID-19. As for the study in general: TCR clusters mostly belonged to single donors. Study observations and caveats: SARS-CoV-2 specificity was not confirmed for second-wave clones peaking on day 37. Clones contracting day 15 to 85 were balanced CD4/CD8; later expanders leaned CD4+.

Using its own MiXCR run on the 5' RACE reads, TCRdb lists one record per CDR3 protein. Of approximately 570,000 distinct CDR3 sequences listed, over 15% are singletons. This clonotype was detected only a few times. Its antigen is undetermined. The receptor was derived from an adult woman who had mild COVID-19 (a few samples of this study predate the infection). Cell type and time point are not known. Sequences were obtained from PBMCs or a T cell subset sorted from them (not recorded which).

The CDR3, as DNA: TGCGCCAGCAGCCAAGATGGGCTAGCGGCCAACACAGATACGCAGTATTTT. It is translated as CASSQDGLAANTDTQYF. The genes are TRBV4-1 and TRBJ2-3; TRBD2 matches at 7 bases. Germline assignment: CDR1 MGHRA and CDR2 YSYEKL. V lost 0 bases and J lost 2; bases outside the gene matches: 8. The CDR3 length is 17 residues.